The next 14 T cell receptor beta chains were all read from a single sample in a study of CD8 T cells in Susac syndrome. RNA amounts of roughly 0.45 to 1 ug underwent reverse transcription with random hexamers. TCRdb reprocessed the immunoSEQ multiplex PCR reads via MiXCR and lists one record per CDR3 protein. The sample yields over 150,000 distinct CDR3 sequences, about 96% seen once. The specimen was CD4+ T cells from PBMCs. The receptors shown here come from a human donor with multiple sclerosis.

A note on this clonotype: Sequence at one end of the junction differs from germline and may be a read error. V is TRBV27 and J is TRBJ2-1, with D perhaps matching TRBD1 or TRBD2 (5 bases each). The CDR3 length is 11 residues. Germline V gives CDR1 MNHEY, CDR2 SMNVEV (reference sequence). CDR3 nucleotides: TGTGCCAGCGGTAAATCGGGACGGGCTGTCTTC. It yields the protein CASGKSGRAVF.

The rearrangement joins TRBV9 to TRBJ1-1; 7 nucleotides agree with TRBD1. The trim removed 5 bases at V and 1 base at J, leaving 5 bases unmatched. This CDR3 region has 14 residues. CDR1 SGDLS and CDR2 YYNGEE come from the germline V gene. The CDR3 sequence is CASSVRDRNTEAFF. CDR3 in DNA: TGTGCCAGCAGTGTTCGGGACAGGAACACTGAAGCTTTCTTT.

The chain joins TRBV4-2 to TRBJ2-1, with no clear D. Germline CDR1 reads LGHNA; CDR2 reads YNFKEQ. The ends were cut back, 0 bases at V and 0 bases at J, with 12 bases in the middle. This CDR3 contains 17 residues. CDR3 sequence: CASSQEGALSSYNEQFF. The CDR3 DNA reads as TGTGCCAGCAGCCAAGAAGGCGCCCTAAGCTCCTACAATGAGCAGTTCTTC.

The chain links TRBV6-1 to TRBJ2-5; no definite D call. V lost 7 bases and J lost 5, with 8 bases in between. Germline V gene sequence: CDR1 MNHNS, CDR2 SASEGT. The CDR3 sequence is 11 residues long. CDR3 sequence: CASTAVETQYF. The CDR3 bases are TGTGCCAGCACAGCCGTGGAGACCCAGTACTTC.

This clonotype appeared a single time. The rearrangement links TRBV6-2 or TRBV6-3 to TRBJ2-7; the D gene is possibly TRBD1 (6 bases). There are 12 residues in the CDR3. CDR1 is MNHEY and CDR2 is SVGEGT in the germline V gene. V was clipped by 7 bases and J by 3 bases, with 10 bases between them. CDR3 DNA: TGTGCCAGCACCGCGACAGGCTACGAGCAGTACTTC. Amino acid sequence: CASTATGYEQYF.

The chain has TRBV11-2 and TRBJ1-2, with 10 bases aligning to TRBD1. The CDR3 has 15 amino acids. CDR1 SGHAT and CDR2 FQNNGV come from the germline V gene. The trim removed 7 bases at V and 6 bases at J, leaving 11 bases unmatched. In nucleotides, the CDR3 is TGTGCCAGCACCTCAGGGGGACAGGGGACCCATGGCTACACCTTC. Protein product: CASTSGGQGTHGYTF.

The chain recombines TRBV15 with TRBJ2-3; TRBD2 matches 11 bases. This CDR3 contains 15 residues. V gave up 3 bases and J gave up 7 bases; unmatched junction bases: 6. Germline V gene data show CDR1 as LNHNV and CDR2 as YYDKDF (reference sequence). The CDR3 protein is CATSSSLAGENTQYF. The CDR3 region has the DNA TGTGCCACCAGCAGCTCACTAGCGGGGGAGAATACGCAGTATTTT.

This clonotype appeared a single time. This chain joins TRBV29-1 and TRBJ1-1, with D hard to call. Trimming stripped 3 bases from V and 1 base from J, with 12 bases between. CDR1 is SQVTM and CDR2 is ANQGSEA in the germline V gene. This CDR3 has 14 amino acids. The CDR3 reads CSVDIRSRNTEAFF. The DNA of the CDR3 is TGCAGCGTTGATATCCGTTCGCGGAACACTGAAGCTTTCTTT. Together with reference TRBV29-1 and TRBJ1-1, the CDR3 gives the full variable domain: SAVISQKPSRDICQRGTSLTIQCQVDSQVTMMFWYRQQPGQSLTLIATANQGSEATYESGFVIDKFPISRPNLTFSTLTVSNMSPEDSSIYLCSVDIRSRNTEAFFGQGTRLTVV.

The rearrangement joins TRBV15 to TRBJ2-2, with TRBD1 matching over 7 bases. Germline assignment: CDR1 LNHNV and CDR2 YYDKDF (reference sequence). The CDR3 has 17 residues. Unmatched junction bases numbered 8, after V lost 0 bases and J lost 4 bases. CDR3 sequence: CATSRDKGRQGTGELFF. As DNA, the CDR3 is TGTGCCACCAGCAGAGATAAGGGGAGACAGGGCACCGGGGAGCTGTTTTTT.

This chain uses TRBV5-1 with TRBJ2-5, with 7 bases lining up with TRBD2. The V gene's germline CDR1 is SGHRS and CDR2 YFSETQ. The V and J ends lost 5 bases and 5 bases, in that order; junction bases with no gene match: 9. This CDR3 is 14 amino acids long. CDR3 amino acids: CASSPGRGGETQYF. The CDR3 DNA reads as TGCGCCAGCAGTCCCGGAAGGGGAGGGGAGACCCAGTACTTC.

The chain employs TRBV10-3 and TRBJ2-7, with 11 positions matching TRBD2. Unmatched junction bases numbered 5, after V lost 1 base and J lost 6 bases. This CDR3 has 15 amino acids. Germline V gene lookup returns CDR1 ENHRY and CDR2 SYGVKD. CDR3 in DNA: TGTGCCATCAGTGAGTTACTAGCGGGAGATGGCGAGCAGTACTTC. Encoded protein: CAISELLAGDGEQYF.

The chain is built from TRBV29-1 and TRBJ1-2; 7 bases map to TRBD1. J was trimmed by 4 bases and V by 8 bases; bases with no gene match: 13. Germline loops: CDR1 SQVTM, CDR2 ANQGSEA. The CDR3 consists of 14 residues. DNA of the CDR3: TGCAGCTCGACGGCCAGGGGGGCCCCCTATGGCTACACCTTC. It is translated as CSSTARGAPYGYTF.

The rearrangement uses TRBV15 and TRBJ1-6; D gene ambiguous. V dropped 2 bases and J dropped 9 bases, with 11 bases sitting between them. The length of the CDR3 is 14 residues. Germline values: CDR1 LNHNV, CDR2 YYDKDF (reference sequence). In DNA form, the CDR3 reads TGTGCCACCAGCAGAACTCCCGCGGGTTCACCCCTCCACTTT. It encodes CATSRTPAGSPLHF.

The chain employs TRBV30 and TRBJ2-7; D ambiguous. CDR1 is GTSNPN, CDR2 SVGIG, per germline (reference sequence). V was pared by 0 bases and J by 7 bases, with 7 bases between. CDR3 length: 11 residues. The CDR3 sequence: CAWSVRAEQYF. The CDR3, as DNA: TGTGCCTGGAGTGTAAGGGCTGAGCAGTACTTC. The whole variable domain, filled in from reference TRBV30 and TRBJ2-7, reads SQTIHQWPATLVQPVGSPLSLECTVEGTSNPNLYWYRQAAGRGLQLLFYSVGIGQISSEVPQNLSASRPQDRQFILSSKKLLLSDSGFYLCAWSVRAEQYFGPGTRLTVT.